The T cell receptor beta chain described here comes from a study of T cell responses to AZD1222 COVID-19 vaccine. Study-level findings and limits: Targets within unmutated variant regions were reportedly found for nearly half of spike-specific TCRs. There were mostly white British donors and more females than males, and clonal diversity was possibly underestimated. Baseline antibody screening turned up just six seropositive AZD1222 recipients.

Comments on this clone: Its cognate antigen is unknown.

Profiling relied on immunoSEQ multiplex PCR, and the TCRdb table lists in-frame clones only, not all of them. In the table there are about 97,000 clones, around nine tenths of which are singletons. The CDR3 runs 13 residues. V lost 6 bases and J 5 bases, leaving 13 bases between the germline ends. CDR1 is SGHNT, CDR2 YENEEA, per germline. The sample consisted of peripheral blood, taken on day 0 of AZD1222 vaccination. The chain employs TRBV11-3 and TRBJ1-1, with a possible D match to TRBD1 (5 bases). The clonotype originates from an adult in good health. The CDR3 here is CASRRVAGTEAFF. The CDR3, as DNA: TGTGCCAGCAGGAGAGTGGCAGGGACTGAAGCTTTCTTT.